The clone carrying this T cell receptor (beta chain) was picked up one time. This record comes from a study of identifying expanded T cells in peripheral blood. Germline CDR1 MNHEY, CDR2 SMNVEV (reference sequence). This CDR3 has 13 residues. The V gene end was trimmed by 5 bases and the J gene end by 4 bases; junction bases not matched to a gene: 5. Here immunoSEQ multiplex PCR was the method, and the copy in TCRdb shows in-frame clones only, minus some. The sample includes about 97,000 clones, roughly 89% of them seen just once. The chain is built from TRBV27 and TRBJ2-7, with TRBD2 matching over 7 bases. Sequencing used blood. The sequence was obtained from a person aged 18-69 years in good health. The DNA of the CDR3 is TGTGCCAGCAGTCATGGACTAGTATACGAGCAGTACTTC. It translates to CASSHGLVYEQYF.